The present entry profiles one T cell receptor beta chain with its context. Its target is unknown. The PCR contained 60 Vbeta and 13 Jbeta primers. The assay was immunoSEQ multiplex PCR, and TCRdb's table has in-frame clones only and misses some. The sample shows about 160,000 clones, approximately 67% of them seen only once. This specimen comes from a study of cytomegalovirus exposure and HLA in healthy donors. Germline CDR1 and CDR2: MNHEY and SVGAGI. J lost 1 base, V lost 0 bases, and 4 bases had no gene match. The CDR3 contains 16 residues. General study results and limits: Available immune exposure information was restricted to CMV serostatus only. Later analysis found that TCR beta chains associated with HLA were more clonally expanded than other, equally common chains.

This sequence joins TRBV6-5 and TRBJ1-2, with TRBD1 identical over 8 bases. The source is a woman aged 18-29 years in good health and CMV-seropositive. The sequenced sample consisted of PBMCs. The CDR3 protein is CASSYSQQGVNYGYTF. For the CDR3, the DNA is TGTGCCAGCAGTTACTCGCAACAGGGGGTTAACTATGGCTACACCTTC.